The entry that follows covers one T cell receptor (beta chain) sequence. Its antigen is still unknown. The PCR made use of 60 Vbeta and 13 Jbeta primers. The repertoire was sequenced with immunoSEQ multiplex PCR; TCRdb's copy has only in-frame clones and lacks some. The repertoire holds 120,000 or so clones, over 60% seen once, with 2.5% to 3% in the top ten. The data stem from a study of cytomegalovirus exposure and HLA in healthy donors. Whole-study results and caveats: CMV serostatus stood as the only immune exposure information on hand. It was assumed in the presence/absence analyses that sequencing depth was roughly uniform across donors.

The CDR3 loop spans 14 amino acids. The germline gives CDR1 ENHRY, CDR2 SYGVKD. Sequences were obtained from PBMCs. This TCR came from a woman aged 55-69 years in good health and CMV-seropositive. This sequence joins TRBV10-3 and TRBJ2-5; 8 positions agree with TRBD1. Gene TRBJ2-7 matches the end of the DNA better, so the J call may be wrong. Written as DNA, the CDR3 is TGTGCCATCAGCCCCGGGACAGGTACGGGCGAGCAGTACTTC. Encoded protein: CAISPGTGTGEQYF.